Presented here are 11 T cell receptor beta chains from one specimen sequenced in a study of low-dose radiotherapy and immunotherapy resistance in tumors. As to time point: before trial treatment. With TRAV- and TRBV-specific primers, first-strand cDNA was made, covering the alpha and beta chains. The authors amplified TCRs for about 20 PCR cycles with a constant-region primer and a V-primer adapter. TCRdb re-analysed the reads in MiXCR, keeping a single row per CDR3 protein. The sample has tens of thousands of distinct CDR3 sequences, 25% seen once. The starting material was PBMCs, obtained before treatment. The source of these receptors is a male donor with prostate cancer.

With respect to this clonotype: This sequence is one base from a far larger clone and is likely a read error. V and J are TRBV6-2 or TRBV6-3 and TRBJ2-1, with D tentatively TRBD1 (6 bases). Germline CDR1 is MNHEY and CDR2 is SVGEGT. V dropped 5 bases and J dropped 10 bases, with 15 bases sitting between them. CDR3 size: 13 residues. This chain's CDR3 is CASSRTVSYEQFF. DNA of the CDR3: TGTGCCAGCAGTCGGACAGTCTCCTACGAGCAGTTCTTC.

This clonotype was observed a handful of times. V and J are TRBV5-1 and TRBJ2-7; 7 bases are shared with TRBD1. Germline V CDR1 and CDR2: SGHRS, YFSETQ. This CDR3 spans 16 amino acids. V trimming: 0 bases; J trimming: 2 bases; junction bases outside the gene matches: 8. CDR3 protein: CASSLGSTTGTYEQYF. CDR3 in DNA: TGCGCCAGCAGCTTGGGGAGCACGACAGGGACCTACGAGCAGTACTTC.

This chain joins TRBV6-2 or TRBV6-3 and TRBJ1-4; perhaps TRBD1 as D (5 bases). Looked up from germline, CDR1 is MNHEY and CDR2 is SVGEGT. The CDR3 is made up of 14 amino acids. V was cut by 6 bases and J by 8 bases, with 16 bases left in between. The CDR3 loop reads CASSRGYSAEKLFF. The CDR3 region has the DNA TGTGCCAGCAGCCGGGGGTACAGCGCGGAAAAACTGTTTTTT.

Sample share makes this clonotype medium-sized. CDR3 region: CASSLQGANTGELFF. The CDR3 nucleotides read TGTGCCAGCAGCTTACAGGGCGCGAACACCGGGGAGCTGTTTTTT. The V call is TRBV5-4, the J call TRBJ2-2; tentative D call: TRBD1 (6 bases). Germline CDR1 reads SGHNT; CDR2 reads YYREEE (reference sequence). V lost 2 bases and J 0 bases, leaving 8 bases between the germline ends. The CDR3 has 15 amino acids.

This clonotype was counted many times. The junction differs from germline at one of its ends, possibly a read error. The rearrangement joins TRBV5-1 to TRBJ1-1, with D perhaps matching TRBD1 (6 bases). Germline V gene data show CDR1 as SGHRS and CDR2 as YFSETQ. The CDR3 contains 15 residues. CDR3 in amino acids: CASSQQGGGGTEAFF. The DNA for the CDR3 is TGTGCCAGCAGCCAACAGGGAGGAGGGGGAACTGAAGCTTTCTTT.

This clonotype was observed many times. The genes are TRBV6-2 or TRBV6-3 and TRBJ1-1, with D perhaps matching TRBD1 (6 bases). Germline V gene data show CDR1 as MNHEY and CDR2 as SVGEGT. The CDR3 consists of 20 residues. The V gene lost 2 bases and the J gene lost 4 bases, with 29 bases spanning the gap. The CDR3 nucleotides read TGTGCCAGCAGTTACCTGGGGGGCTTTGACGGGAAGGGGCTGGGCACTGAAGCTTTCTTT. Translation gives CASSYLGGFDGKGLGTEAFF.

About this clonotype itself: A far larger clone is one nucleotide away, so this likely arose from a read error. The V call is TRBV5-4, the J call TRBJ2-5; D is tentatively TRBD1 or TRBD2 (5 bases each). The CDR3 is 14 residues long. Germline V gene sequence: CDR1 SGHNT, CDR2 YYREEE (reference sequence). Trimming pared 4 bases from V and 11 bases from J, leaving 21 bases between. CDR3 DNA: TGTGCCAGCAGCCCTCCCGGGACCAAGGATGAGCAGTACTTC. Translation: CASSPPGTKDEQYF.

In its sample, this clonotype was seen many times. This chain connects TRBV10-1 to TRBJ2-7, with D unclear. The V gene lost 3 bases and the J gene lost 1 base, with 10 bases spanning the gap. The CDR3 runs 14 residues. Germline-derived CDR1 and CDR2 are WNHNN and SYGVQD (reference sequence). Here the CDR3 reads CASSDPGRSYEQYF. CDR3 in DNA: TGCGCCAGCAGTGATCCAGGACGTTCCTACGAGCAGTACTTC.

This chain's CDR3 is CASSPNYNEQFF. The DNA for the CDR3 is TGTGCCAGCAGCCCGAATTACAATGAGCAGTTCTTC. The V gene is TRBV7-2, the J gene TRBJ2-1, with D unclear. The germline CDR1 and CDR2 sequences are SGHTA and FQGNSA. V was pared by 5 bases and J by 4 bases, with 6 bases between. The CDR3 is 12 residues long.

This clonotype was counted at least ten times. This chain joins TRBV5-1 and TRBJ2-7; possible D gene TRBD1, 5 bases. The V end was cut by 0 bases, the J end by 3 bases, with 13 bases between. The CDR3 is made up of 15 amino acids. In germline, CDR1 is SGHRS, CDR2 YFSETQ. This chain's CDR3 is CASSLGTPQDYEQYF. In nucleotides, the CDR3 is TGCGCCAGCAGCTTGGGGACACCACAGGACTACGAGCAGTACTTC.

This clonotype was observed many times. The V and J genes are TRBV27 and TRBJ1-2, with unresolved D. Trimming pared 1 base from V and 3 bases from J, leaving 6 bases between. The germline V gene has CDR1 MNHEY and CDR2 SMNVEV (reference sequence). This CDR3 has 13 residues. The CDR3 coding sequence is TGTGCCAGCAGTTTATTCAGAGACTATGGCTACACCTTC. The encoded protein is CASSLFRDYGYTF.